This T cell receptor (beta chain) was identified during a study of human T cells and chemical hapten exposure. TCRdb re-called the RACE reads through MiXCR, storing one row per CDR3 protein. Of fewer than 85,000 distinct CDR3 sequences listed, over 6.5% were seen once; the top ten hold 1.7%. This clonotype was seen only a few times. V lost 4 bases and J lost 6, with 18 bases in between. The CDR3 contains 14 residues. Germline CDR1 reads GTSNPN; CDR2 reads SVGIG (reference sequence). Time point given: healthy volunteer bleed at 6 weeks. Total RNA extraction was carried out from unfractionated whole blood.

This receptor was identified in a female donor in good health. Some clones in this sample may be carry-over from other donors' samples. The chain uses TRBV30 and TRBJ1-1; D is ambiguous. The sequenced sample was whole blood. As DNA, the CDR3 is TGTGCCTGGACTAAAAAGAGCGGTCGGTCTGAAGCTTTCTTT. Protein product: CAWTKKSGRSEAFF. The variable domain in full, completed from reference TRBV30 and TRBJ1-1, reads SQTIHQWPATLVQPVGSPLSLECTVEGTSNPNLYWYRQAAGRGLQLLFYSVGIGQISSEVPQNLSASRPQDRQFILSSKKLLLSDSGFYLCAWTKKSGRSEAFFGQGTRLTVV.